One sample yielded the 17 T cell receptor beta chains listed below, sequenced in a study of post-analysis software for immune sequencing data. Study outcomes and limitations: Higher frequency in patients than in controls was seen for five TRBV segments, with TRBV5-6, TRBV5-1 and TRBV20-1 among them.

cDNA libraries for TCR beta contained unique molecular identifiers. TCRdb redid the calling of the PCR reads with MiXCR, one entry per CDR3 protein. The data contain 700,000 to 800,000 distinct CDR3 sequences, roughly 27% of them seen just once; the ten biggest clones take up around 0.55%. What these receptors recognize is not known. What was sequenced was blood. These receptors all come from a girl aged 10 to 17 with multiple sclerosis.

This clonotype was found many times. This chain links TRBV4-2 with TRBJ2-7, with TRBD1 as a possible D gene (5 bases). This CDR3 is 14 amino acids long. Deletions cut 4 bases from V and 1 base from J, with 11 bases between. Per the germline V gene, CDR1 is LGHNA and CDR2 is YNFKEQ. This CDR3 is CASSRTTESYEQYF. Here the CDR3 DNA reads TGTGCCAGCAGCCGGACGACAGAGTCCTACGAGCAGTACTTC.

The chain has TRBV7-2 and TRBJ2-3, with D maybe TRBD1 (6 bases). Trimming shortened V by 5 bases and J by 0 bases, and 18 bases separated the two germline ends. This CDR3 region has 17 residues. From germline, CDR1 is SGHTA and CDR2 FQGNSA. The DNA for the CDR3 is TGTGCCAGCAGCCCTCAGGGGTCAGGGCTTAGCACAGATACGCAGTATTTT. Translation gives CASSPQGSGLSTDTQYF. Together with reference TRBV7-2 and TRBJ2-3, the CDR3 gives the full variable domain: GAGVSQSPSNKVTEKGKDVELRCDPISGHTALYWYRQSLGQGLEFLIYFQGNSAPDKSGLPSDRFSAERTGGSVSTLTIQRTQQEDSAVYLCASSPQGSGLSTDTQYFGPGTRLTVL.

The chain carries TRBV11-2 and TRBJ2-7, with D unresolved. The CDR3 contains 13 residues. Germline V gene data show CDR1 as SGHAT and CDR2 as FQNNGV. V gave up 5 bases and J gave up 6 bases, with 14 bases separating them. DNA of the CDR3: TGTGCCAGCAGCACCGGGCTCCGCTCCGAGCAGTACTTC. Amino acid sequence: CASSTGLRSEQYF.

This clonotype was detected only a few times. The chain is built from TRBV5-5 and TRBJ2-1; 7 bases agree with TRBD2. Germline-derived CDR1 and CDR2 are SGHKS and YYEKEE (reference sequence). The CDR3 contains 15 residues. With V trimmed by 2 bases and J by 2 bases, 4 bases remained unmatched. The CDR3 DNA reads as TGTGCCAGCAGCTTTGAGCGGGGAGCCTACAATGAGCAGTTCTTC. It codes for CASSFERGAYNEQFF.

The table lists this clonotype with a few counts. The chain carries TRBV18 and TRBJ2-1; D not resolved. Trimming cost V 4 bases and J 13 bases, with 11 bases left between them. Germline loops: CDR1 KGHSH, CDR2 LQKENI. The CDR3 runs 11 residues. The CDR3 here is CASSLALGQFF. CDR3 DNA: TGTGCCAGCTCACTTGCACTTGGTCAGTTCTTC.

The rearrangement uses TRBV10-3 and TRBJ2-5, with D perhaps given as TRBD1 or TRBD2 (5 bases each). CDR3 length: 14 amino acids. Germline CDR1 and CDR2: ENHRY and SYGVKD. V shed 8 bases and J shed 5 bases, with 18 bases lying between them. CDR3 nucleotides: TGTGCCATCCGACGGGGCCGAGGTTCGGAGACCCAGTACTTC. This sequence encodes CAIRRGRGSETQYF.

This clonotype was seen a few times. CDR3 sequence: CASSYPYRDRGLNGYTF. The CDR3, as DNA: TGTGCCAGCAGCTACCCTTACCGGGACAGGGGGCTTAATGGCTACACCTTC. V is TRBV28 and J is TRBJ1-2, with 12 positions matching TRBD1. The germline gives CDR1 MDHEN, CDR2 SYDVKM. CDR3 length: 17 amino acids. Trimming cost V 6 bases and J 6 bases; bases outside gene matches: 14.

This sequence joins TRBV20-1 and TRBJ2-1; 9 bases agree with TRBD1. V dropped 0 bases and J dropped 3; count of bases not matched to a gene: 12. CDR3 length: 18 amino acids. The germline V gene encodes CDR1 DFQATT and CDR2 SNEGSKA (reference sequence). The CDR3 DNA follows: TGCAGTGCTAGAGATCTGGCCCTCGGGACAGGGATCTACAATGAGCAGTTCTTC. Translation: CSARDLALGTGIYNEQFF.

As for this clonotype: The junction and the germline gene differ at one end; a read error may be behind it. The chain employs TRBV6-1 and TRBJ2-6; tentative D call: TRBD1 (6 bases). Germline-derived CDR1 and CDR2 are MNHNS and SASEGT. The CDR3 runs to 18 residues. CDR3: CASSEVPGHSSGANVPTF. The CDR3 nucleotides read TGTGCCAGCAGTGAAGTCCCGGGACATAGCTCTGGGGCCAACGTCCCGACTTTC.

Only a few counts were recorded for this clonotype. The J gene is TRBJ2-3, the V gene TRBV5-1; D remains ambiguous. The V gene's germline CDR1 is SGHRS and CDR2 YFSETQ. This CDR3 spans 17 amino acids. With 1 base removed from V and 0 bases from J, the gap between germline ends came to 15 bases. The CDR3 sequence is CASSLMVQSTSTDTQYF. In DNA, the CDR3 is TGCGCCAGCAGCTTGATGGTGCAGAGTACTAGCACAGATACGCAGTATTTT.

The CDR3 DNA reads TGTGCCAGCAGTTTTCGGGGGCGGAACACCGGGGAGCTGTTTTTT. Translating gives CASSFRGRNTGELFF. The gene calls are TRBV6-5 and TRBJ2-2; D could derive from TRBD1 or TRBD2 (6 bases each). Trimming took off 4 bases at V and 1 base at J, with 10 bases between the two ends. Germline assignment: CDR1 MNHEY and CDR2 SVGAGI. The CDR3 runs to 15 residues.

This clonotype was seen more than once but under ten times. The rearrangement links TRBV20-1 to TRBJ2-5; the D call may be TRBD1 or TRBD2 (5 bases each). The germline gives CDR1 DFQATT, CDR2 SNEGSKA (reference sequence). The ends were cut back, 7 bases at V and 0 bases at J, with 6 bases in the middle. The CDR3 contains 11 residues. CDR3: CSGDDQETQYF. CDR3 coding DNA: TGCAGTGGGGACGACCAAGAGACCCAGTACTTC.

This clonotype occurred a few times. The CDR3 protein is CASSYIVSGPHTSTQYF. The CDR3 coding sequence is TGTGCCAGCAGTTATATCGTCTCCGGACCACACACTTCTACGCAGTATTTT. The chain links TRBV12-3 or TRBV12-4 to TRBJ2-3; D remains unclear. CDR3 length: 17 residues. V dropped 4 bases and J dropped 8 bases, with 25 bases sitting between them.

J is TRBJ1-3 and V is TRBV29-1; no clear D. CDR1 is SQVTM, CDR2 ANQGSEA, per germline. This CDR3 has 12 residues. V was pared by 7 bases and J by 5 bases, with 12 bases between. The CDR3 reads CSAHATRNTIYF. The CDR3, as DNA: TGCAGCGCCCATGCGACACGAAACACCATATATTTT.

The chain employs TRBV20-1 and TRBJ2-2; the match to TRBD1 covers 11 bases. V was clipped by 6 bases and J by 5 bases; unmatched bases: 11. This CDR3 has 16 amino acids. Germline-derived CDR1 and CDR2 are DFQATT and SNEGSKA (reference sequence). The CDR3 spells CSALRWDRGRTGELFF. CDR3 nucleotide sequence: TGCAGTGCCCTTAGGTGGGACAGGGGGAGGACCGGGGAGCTGTTTTTT.

The V gene is TRBV29-1, the J gene TRBJ2-6; TRBD1 or TRBD2 may be the D gene (6 bases each). V was shortened by 6 bases and J by 4 bases, with 22 bases between the two germline ends. CDR1 and CDR2 from the germline V gene are SQVTM and ANQGSEA. This CDR3 is built from 17 residues. DNA for the CDR3: TGCAGCGTCGGATCGGGTGGGGGGCGCCTAGGGGCCAACGTCCTGACTTTC. It encodes CSVGSGGGRLGANVLTF.

The rearrangement uses TRBV3-1 and TRBJ2-3; 9 bases line up with TRBD2. The CDR3 totals 17 residues. The V and J ends lost 1 base and 3 bases, in that order; junction bases with no gene match: 8. The germline CDR1 and CDR2 sequences are LGHDT and YNNKEL (reference sequence). The CDR3 bases are TGTGCCAGCAGCCAAGGGTCTTGGCTAGCGGGGACAGATACGCAGTATTTT. Protein: CASSQGSWLAGTDTQYF.